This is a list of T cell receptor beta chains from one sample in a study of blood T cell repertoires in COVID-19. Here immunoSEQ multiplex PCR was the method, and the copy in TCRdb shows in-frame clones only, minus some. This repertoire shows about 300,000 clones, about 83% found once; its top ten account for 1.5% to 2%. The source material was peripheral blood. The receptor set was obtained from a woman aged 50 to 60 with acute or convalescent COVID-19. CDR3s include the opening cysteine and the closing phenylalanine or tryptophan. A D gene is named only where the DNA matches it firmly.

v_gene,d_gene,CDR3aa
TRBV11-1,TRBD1,CASSFETGDVLTF
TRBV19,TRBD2,CASSKTGRAEETQYF
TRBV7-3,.,CASSSTQSRTDTQYF
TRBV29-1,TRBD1,CSGGTGGTDTQYF
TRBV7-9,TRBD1,CASSTRTGTREQYF
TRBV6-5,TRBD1,CASKTGSGNTIYF
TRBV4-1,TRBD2,CASSQDGGLAGDREQFF
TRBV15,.,CATSSGTQGGNQPQHF
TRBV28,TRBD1,CAAGDRASYEQFF
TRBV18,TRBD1,CASSGQQGANSPLHF
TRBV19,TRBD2,CASSPTSGGYNEQFF
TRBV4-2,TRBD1,CASSRQGGSNQPQHF
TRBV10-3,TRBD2,CAISPRLAGVGEQFF
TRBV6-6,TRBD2,CASSYTGLAVEQYF
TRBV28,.,CASGDYGYTF
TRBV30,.,CAWSVSTGSGTQYF
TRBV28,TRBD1,CASISGQHYGYTF
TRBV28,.,CASSSQGGAGTEAFF
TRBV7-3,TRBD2,CASSLGLAYTDTQYF
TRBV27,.,CATGAGANLRNQPQHF
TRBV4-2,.,CASSLSGDNGELFF
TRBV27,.,CASSSRQWEGQPQHF
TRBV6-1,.,CASSELPQHF